The present entry profiles one T cell receptor beta chain with its context. Its cognate antigen is unknown. This CDR3 is also generated by other DNA sequences in the sample. CDR3 length: 14 amino acids. Trimming stripped 0 bases from V and 8 bases from J, with 12 bases between. Germline CDR1 reads SGHRS; CDR2 reads YFSETQ. The test was conducted at deep level. Authors' processing steps: ImmunoSEQ yielded junction-only sequences lacking quality scores, so filtering differed. Measured with immunoSEQ multiplex PCR; TCRdb has only the in-frame clones, and not every one. Clone size and V and J calls were adopted from that table, with D and trimming inferred from the DNA. The table includes about 2.5 million clones, roughly 90% detected once. The sample comes from a study of shared clonotypes between healthy human individuals. Findings of the study overall: Some naive CD4 clonotypes, roughly 4.7%, turned up in common across a handful of donors. Memory subsets generally showed smaller estimated richness than naive subsets did.

This sequence originates from a man between 18 and 35 years old in good health. Some clones in this sample may be carry-over from other donors' samples. J is TRBJ2-1 and V is TRBV5-1, with a tentative D call TRBD2 (7 bases). The sample taken for sequencing was naive CD4+ T cells from PBMCs. Stated subset: CD45RA+ positively selected. The CDR3 sequence: CASSLAGGGDEQFF. The CDR3 DNA is TGCGCCAGCAGCTTGGCGGGGGGCGGCGATGAGCAGTTCTTC.